The 32 T cell receptor beta chains reported below all come from one sample, sequenced in a study of metastatic and nonmetastatic thyroid tumors. Thyroid surgery took place with no prior treatment in any patient. TCRdb called clones again from the PCR reads with MiXCR. The data show some 35,000 clones, with 35% to 45% seen just once and 22% held by the top ten. Sequenced: tumor tissue. The source is a female donor with papillary thyroid cancer or a benign thyroid nodule (not recorded which). Some clones in this sample may be carry-over from other donors' samples.

The chain has TRBV11-1 and TRBJ2-3, with TRBD2 matching over 13 bases. V lost 2 bases, J lost 3 bases, and 8 bases stayed unmatched. Germline CDR1 is SGHAT and CDR2 is FQDESV (reference sequence). The CDR3 runs to 18 residues. This CDR3 reads CASSLITSGRAKTDTQYF. The CDR3, as DNA: TGTGCCAGCAGCTTAATTACTAGCGGGAGGGCCAAGACAGATACGCAGTATTTT.

The chain couples TRBV15 to TRBJ2-5; D may match TRBD1 or TRBD2 (5 bases each). V lost 5 bases to trimming and J lost 1 base, with 14 bases between them. Germline lookup yields CDR1 LNHNV and CDR2 YYDKDF (reference sequence). The CDR3 runs to 15 residues. CDR3 nucleotide sequence: TGTGCCACCAGCGCCGCGAGGGGTCCCCAAGAGACCCAGTACTTC. Protein: CATSAARGPQETQYF.

The genes are TRBV4-1 and TRBJ1-5; no firm D call. The CDR3 has 15 amino acids. Germline CDR1 is MGHRA and CDR2 is YSYEKL. Trimming shortened V by 1 base and J by 3 bases, and 10 bases separated the two germline ends. The CDR3 sequence is CASSQVTGNNQPQHF. The CDR3 DNA follows: TGCGCCAGCAGCCAAGTCACCGGGAACAATCAGCCCCAGCATTTT.

This clone has more than one count but fewer than ten. This rearrangement joins TRBV28 to TRBJ1-5; D unclear. V was clipped by 6 bases and J by 0 bases, with 15 bases between them. The CDR3 sequence is 16 residues long. Germline assignment: CDR1 MDHEN and CDR2 SYDVKM. The CDR3: CASSPPDPYSNQPQHF. In nucleotides, the CDR3 is TGTGCCAGCAGCCCCCCGGACCCATATAGCAATCAGCCCCAGCATTTT. Combining the CDR3 with reference TRBV28 and TRBJ1-5 gives the whole variable domain DVKVTQSSRYLVKRTGEKVFLECVQDMDHENMFWYRQDPGLGLRLIYFSYDVKMKEKGDIPEGYSVSREKKERFSLILESASTNQTSMYLCASSPPDPYSNQPQHFGDGTRLSIL.

The V call is TRBV28, the J call TRBJ2-3; either TRBD1 or TRBD2 may supply D (5 bases each). Germline V gene data show CDR1 as MDHEN and CDR2 as SYDVKM. This CDR3 region has 16 residues. The V gene lost 2 bases and the J gene lost 1 base, with 13 bases spanning the gap. DNA for the CDR3: TGTGCCAGCAGTTTAATGGGACGTTTGGGCACAGATACGCAGTATTTT. Amino acid sequence: CASSLMGRLGTDTQYF.

The chain recombines TRBV5-1 with TRBJ1-6; D remains unclear. V lost 0 bases, J lost 7 bases, and 5 bases lay in between. The germline V gene encodes CDR1 SGHRS and CDR2 YFSETQ. The CDR3 contains 13 residues. The CDR3 sequence is CASSLVRNSPLHF. The CDR3 nucleotides are TGCGCCAGCAGCTTGGTAAGGAATTCACCCCTCCACTTT.

This clone was recorded a few times. This chain joins TRBV6-1 and TRBJ2-1; 9 nucleotides align to TRBD1. V dropped 4 bases and J dropped 14; count of bases not matched to a gene: 9. The CDR3 contains 13 residues. The germline gives CDR1 MNHNS, CDR2 SASEGT. The CDR3 loop reads CASSGSTGGAEFF. CDR3 sequence (DNA): TGTGCCAGCAGTGGATCCACAGGGGGCGCGGAGTTCTTC.

This clone was recorded a few times. A read error is possible here, since a much larger clone lies one base away. This chain joins TRBV9 and TRBJ1-1; the D is unclear. Germline lookup yields CDR1 SGDLS and CDR2 YYNGEE. V lost 8 bases to trimming and J lost 2 bases, with 10 bases between them. The CDR3 runs to 12 residues. CDR3 protein: CASQVPNTEAFF. The CDR3 DNA reads as TGTGCCAGTCAGGTTCCTAACACTGAAGCTTTCTTT.

The V and J genes are TRBV10-2 and TRBJ1-6; no clear D. The V gene's germline CDR1 is WSHSY and CDR2 SAAADI. CDR3 length: 15 amino acids. Trimming removed 3 bases at V and 7 bases at J, with 13 bases between. In DNA form, the CDR3 reads TGCGCCAGCAGTGAATCGGGGATTTGGAATTCACCCCTCCACTTT. It encodes CASSESGIWNSPLHF.

CDR3 residues: CASSPRTSFTDTQYF. The CDR3 nucleotides are TGTGCCAGCAGCCCAAGGACTAGCTTCACAGATACGCAGTATTTT. The chain links TRBV11-3 to TRBJ2-3; 8 bases line up with TRBD2. The junction had 6 bases not matched to a gene; V was cut back by 5 bases and J by 2 bases. Looked up from germline, CDR1 is SGHNT and CDR2 is YENEEA. The CDR3 has 15 residues. Supplemented by reference TRBV11-3 and TRBJ2-3, the full variable domain reads EAGVVQSPRYKIIEKKQPVAFWCNPISGHNTLYWYLQNLGQGPELLIRYENEEAVDDSQLPKDRFSAERLKGVDSTLKIQPAELGDSAVYLCASSPRTSFTDTQYFGPGTRLTVL.

J is TRBJ2-7 and V is TRBV3-1; the D is unclear. CDR3 length: 12 residues. Germline CDR1 reads LGHDT; CDR2 reads YNNKEL (reference sequence). V lost 1 base and J lost 6, with 7 bases in between. The CDR3 DNA reads as TGTGCCAGCAGCCAAGCCAGTCTCGAGCAGTACTTC. As protein: CASSQASLEQYF.

The genes are TRBV18 and TRBJ1-6, with 10 bases matching TRBD1. Germline V gives CDR1 KGHSH, CDR2 LQKENI. This CDR3 has 15 amino acids. With V trimmed by 5 bases and J by 10 bases, 8 bases remained unmatched. The CDR3, as DNA: TGTGCCAGCTCATCTCGGACAGGGGGACTATCACCCCTCCACTTT. Translating gives CASSSRTGGLSPLHF.

J is TRBJ1-2 and V is TRBV12-3 or TRBV12-4, with TRBD1 as a possible D gene (6 bases). The V and J ends lost 3 bases and 7 bases respectively, with 9 bases between them. This CDR3 region has 12 residues. The CDR3 DNA follows: TGTGCCAGCAGTTTGAGGGGGACTGGCTACACCTTC. Translation gives CASSLRGTGYTF.

The chain is built from TRBV6-1 and TRBJ1-1, with 8 bases that match TRBD1. Germline V gives CDR1 MNHNS, CDR2 SASEGT. V lost 5 bases, J lost 3 bases, and 8 bases stayed unmatched. The CDR3 sequence is 15 residues long. The CDR3 bases are TGTGCCAGCAGTAGGCAGGGGGCGCGTGACACTGAAGCTTTCTTT. The encoded protein is CASSRQGARDTEAFF.

The chain uses TRBV5-6 and TRBJ1-2; tentative D call: TRBD1 (5 bases). Per the germline V gene, CDR1 is SGHDT and CDR2 is YYEEEE. Trimming cost V 2 bases and J 5 bases, with 16 bases left between them. This CDR3 is 15 amino acids long. This CDR3 reads CASSLGPRVIYGYTF. The CDR3 DNA is TGTGCCAGCAGCTTAGGGCCCAGGGTTATTTATGGCTACACCTTC.

In this sample, this clone turned up a few times. The genes are TRBV27 and TRBJ2-3, with D unclear. Between the trimmed V and J ends, which lost 1 base and 3 bases, there was a span of 14 bases. CDR1 is MNHEY, CDR2 SMNVEV, per germline (reference sequence). The CDR3 is 16 residues long. CDR3 loop: CASSLWAYSSTDTQYF. The CDR3 DNA sequence: TGTGCCAGCAGTTTATGGGCTTATAGTTCGACAGATACGCAGTATTTT.

This clone has just one count. The chain has TRBV20-1 and TRBJ1-6; possible D gene TRBD1, 5 bases. Per germline, CDR1 DFQATT and CDR2 SNEGSKA (reference sequence). The CDR3 length is 15 residues. Trimming pared 1 base from V and 2 bases from J, leaving 9 bases between. Here the CDR3 reads CSARATGPYNSPLHF. DNA of the CDR3: TGCAGTGCTAGAGCGACGGGGCCCTATAATTCACCCCTCCACTTT.

This clone was observed a handful of times. The CDR3 sequence: CASSLDRGSTQYF. The DNA for the CDR3 is TGTGCCAGCAGCTTAGACCGCGGGAGTACGCAGTATTTT. V is TRBV11-2 and J is TRBJ2-3; 7 bases line up with TRBD2. Germline loops: CDR1 SGHAT, CDR2 FQNNGV. The CDR3 has 13 residues. With V trimmed by 0 bases and J by 8 bases, 2 bases remained unmatched.

The chain couples TRBV10-1 to TRBJ2-7, with 8 bases identical to TRBD1. This CDR3 is built from 16 residues. J gave up 0 bases and V 7 bases, and 11 bases lay outside the gene matches. Germline CDR1 is WNHNN and CDR2 is SYGVQD (reference sequence). Here the CDR3 reads CASTERVTGASYEQYF. The CDR3 nucleotides are TGCGCCAGCACAGAGAGGGTGACAGGGGCCTCCTACGAGCAGTACTTC.

This clone is deemed medium-sized. The chain employs TRBV25-1 and TRBJ2-3; TRBD2 matches 9 bases. Trimming at V came to 2 bases and at J to 6 bases, leaving 9 bases not matched to a gene. The CDR3 consists of 16 residues. The germline V gene encodes CDR1 MGHDK and CDR2 SYGVNS. CDR3 coding DNA: TGTGCCAGCAGTGAAGGGAATAGCGGGAGTGGCGATACGCAGTATTTT. It encodes CASSEGNSGSGDTQYF.

This clone showed up just a few times. The chain is built from TRBV6-1 and TRBJ2-3; D may be TRBD2 (6 bases). The germline V gene has CDR1 MNHNS and CDR2 SASEGT. V dropped 7 bases and J dropped 3 bases, with 14 bases sitting between them. CDR3 length: 14 amino acids. For the CDR3, the DNA is TGTGCCAGCATAAGGGAGGTTGGGACAGATACGCAGTATTTT. It encodes CASIREVGTDTQYF.

This clone has just a few counts. The genes are TRBV6-1 and TRBJ1-3; unclear D gene. The CDR3 loop spans 16 amino acids. V dropped 7 bases and J dropped 0 bases, with 16 bases sitting between them. Germline V lookup: CDR1 MNHNS, CDR2 SASEGT. The CDR3 region is CASNRGGGLSGNTIYF. The DNA of the CDR3 is TGTGCCAGCAATCGGGGAGGAGGGCTCTCTGGAAACACCATATATTTT.

This clone was detected a few times. The J gene is TRBJ1-2, the V gene TRBV25-1, with unresolved D. The V gene lost 4 bases and the J gene lost 8 bases, with 14 bases spanning the gap. The CDR3 sequence is 13 residues long. Looked up from germline, CDR1 is MGHDK and CDR2 is SYGVNS. For the CDR3, the DNA is TGTGCCAGCAGTGTTTCCGGGGTTGGAGGCTACACCTTC. Translating it yields CASSVSGVGGYTF.

This chain joins TRBV11-2 and TRBJ2-7, with a weak D call TRBD1 (5 bases). V was trimmed by 3 bases and J by 1 base, leaving 10 bases between them. This CDR3 has 14 amino acids. Germline CDR1 reads SGHAT; CDR2 reads FQNNGV. The chain's CDR3 is CASSLDTQSYEQYF. The CDR3 region has the DNA TGTGCCAGCAGCTTGGACACCCAGTCCTACGAGCAGTACTTC.

V and J are TRBV2 and TRBJ1-5; D is unresolved. Germline CDR1 SNHLY, CDR2 FYNNEI. V was trimmed by 2 bases and J by 10 bases, leaving 12 bases between them. The CDR3 has 13 residues. The CDR3 DNA reads as TGTGCCAGCAGTGAAAATGGTAGGTCACCCCAGCATTTT. Translated, it gives CASSENGRSPQHF.

The J gene is TRBJ2-7, the V gene TRBV5-1; 7 bases are a match to TRBD1. The V and J ends lost 0 bases and 5 bases, in that order; junction bases with no gene match: 2. The germline CDR1 and CDR2 sequences are SGHRS and YFSETQ. The CDR3 spans 13 residues. The CDR3 DNA follows: TGCGCCAGCAGCTTGGTTGACAGGGACGAGCAGTACTTC. Translated: CASSLVDRDEQYF.

This clone was detected once. The genes are TRBV6-2 or TRBV6-3 and TRBJ2-2; TRBD2 agrees at 7 bases. The trim removed 5 bases at V and 7 bases at J, leaving 25 bases unmatched. The CDR3 length is 20 residues. CDR1 MNHEY and CDR2 SVGEGT come from the germline V gene. This chain's CDR3 is CASSPHPLGGPHGGLGELFF. CDR3 nucleotide sequence: TGTGCCAGCAGTCCGCACCCCCTGGGAGGGCCGCACGGAGGCCTCGGGGAGCTGTTTTTT.

This clone was counted between two and nine times. The J gene is TRBJ1-2, the V gene TRBV6-5, with D possibly TRBD1 on 5 matching bases. The CDR3 spans 12 residues. Looked up from germline, CDR1 is MNHEY and CDR2 is SVGAGI. Trimming removed 2 bases from V and 6 bases from J, with 7 bases in between. The CDR3, as DNA: TGTGCCAGCAGTTACACAGGAGATGGCTACACCTTC. Translation: CASSYTGDGYTF.

This clone was observed a few times. V and J are TRBV2 and TRBJ2-1, with 8 bases aligning to TRBD2. The germline gives CDR1 SNHLY, CDR2 FYNNEI. The CDR3 is 15 amino acids. V trimming: 6 bases; J trimming: 4 bases; junction bases outside the gene matches: 8. The CDR3 spells CASRSLLAVYNEQFF. CDR3 nucleotides: TGTGCCAGCAGAAGTTTACTAGCGGTATACAATGAGCAGTTCTTC.

V gene TRBV19 combines with J gene TRBJ1-1, with D tentatively TRBD1 (6 bases). The length of the CDR3 is 16 residues. Deletions cut 4 bases from V and 4 bases from J, with 19 bases between. The germline V gene has CDR1 LNHDA and CDR2 SQIVND (reference sequence). CDR3 sequence (DNA): TGTGCCAGTAGTAAAGGGACACCGAGTGGTAGCACTGAAGCTTTCTTT. Translated, it gives CASSKGTPSGSTEAFF.

The chain has TRBV12-3 or TRBV12-4 and TRBJ1-1; a weak D match, TRBD1 (6 bases). The V end was cut by 4 bases, the J end by 4 bases, with 13 bases between. CDR3 length equals 14 residues. The CDR3 loop is CASSSPPGATEAFF. In DNA, the CDR3 is TGTGCCAGCAGTTCTCCTCCGGGGGCCACTGAAGCTTTCTTT.

The chain couples TRBV7-9 to TRBJ1-1; D unclear. V gave up 0 bases and J gave up 1 base, with 6 bases separating them. The length of the CDR3 is 14 residues. Germline V gives CDR1 SEHNR, CDR2 FQNEAQ (reference sequence). CDR3 sequence: CASSLAVENTEAFF. DNA of the CDR3: TGTGCCAGCAGCTTAGCGGTAGAGAACACTGAAGCTTTCTTT.